Reported below is one T cell receptor (beta chain). Its antigen is as yet unknown. Researchers ran the PCR with 60 Vbeta and 13 Jbeta primers. Profiling relied on immunoSEQ multiplex PCR, and the TCRdb table lists in-frame clones only, not all of them. Among some 66,000 clones listed, 78% were seen once. The data belong to a study of cytomegalovirus exposure and HLA in healthy donors. The wider study: Unique TCRs from HLA-typed donors, around 79 million of them, were held in an early data release.

The germline V gene encodes CDR1 MNHEY and CDR2 SMNVEV (reference sequence). V trimming: 2 bases; J trimming: 1 base; junction bases outside the gene matches: 11. The CDR3 consists of 18 residues. The study, taken as a whole, reports: A few chains linked to CMV were shown in vitro to be specific for CMV antigens. Excluded: some indistinguishable V segments such as TRBV6-2 and TRBV6-3. Upon later analysis, TCR association rates were observed to vary by HLA locus, being highest for DRB1 and lowest for HLA-C.

The sequence came from a man in his forties or fifties in good health and CMV-seronegative. Sequenced material: PBMCs. This chain links TRBV27 with TRBJ1-2; 9 bases map to TRBD1. The CDR3 sequence is CASSLNWGTGTYNYGYTF. CDR3 DNA sequence: TGTGCCAGCAGTTTAAATTGGGGGACAGGGACCTATAACTATGGCTACACCTTC.